Presented here are 21 T cell receptor beta chains from one specimen sequenced in a study of cytomegalovirus exposure and HLA in healthy donors. Primers: 60 Vbeta forward and 13 Jbeta reverse. Assay: immunoSEQ multiplex PCR; the TCRdb copy retains only in-frame clones and omits some. The sample lists approximately 90,000 clones, roughly 79% occurring once. The sequenced sample consisted of PBMCs. These receptor sequences come from a male donor in good health and CMV-seronegative.

The rearrangement joins TRBV28 to TRBJ1-2; TRBD1 matches at 8 bases. J lost 7 bases, V lost 5 bases, and 3 bases had no gene match. CDR3 length equals 12 residues. Germline V gene data show CDR1 as MDHEN and CDR2 as SYDVKM. The CDR3 loop reads CASSTGGTGYTF. CDR3 in DNA: TGTGCCAGCAGTACAGGGGGAACTGGCTACACCTTC.

The chain carries TRBV5-1 and TRBJ2-5; TRBD1 is a possible D gene (6 bases). V lost 4 bases, J lost 5 bases, and 18 bases lay in between. This CDR3 has 15 residues. Germline V lookup: CDR1 SGHRS, CDR2 YFSETQ. The CDR3 DNA sequence: TGCGCCAGCAGCCCCACGTCAGTGGGGGCTGAGACCCAGTACTTC. This codes for CASSPTSVGAETQYF.

V is TRBV4-3 and J is TRBJ1-2; unclear D gene. Germline CDR1 LGHNA, CDR2 YSLEER. The V end was cut by 4 bases, the J end by 7 bases, with 19 bases between. The CDR3 spans 15 residues. The CDR3 loop is CASSRGGGEKSGYTF. The CDR3 nucleotides are TGCGCCAGCAGCCGTGGTGGCGGGGAAAAGAGTGGCTACACCTTC.

This clone was seen a few times. The genes are TRBV4-3 and TRBJ1-3; 7 nucleotides line up with TRBD1. Germline lookup yields CDR1 LGHNA and CDR2 YSLEER. The CDR3 has 16 residues. V gave up 1 base and J gave up 2 bases; unmatched junction bases: 5. The chain's CDR3 is CASSQVDRAAGNTIYF. In DNA form, the CDR3 reads TGCGCCAGCAGCCAAGTCGACAGGGCGGCTGGAAACACCATATATTTT.

The V gene is TRBV4-3, the J gene TRBJ2-5; 10 bases match TRBD1. The CDR3 length is 13 residues. Germline V gene sequence: CDR1 LGHNA, CDR2 YSLEER. V dropped 8 bases and J dropped 2; count of bases not matched to a gene: 2. The CDR3 sequence: CASGQGDQETQYF. The CDR3 DNA reads TGCGCCAGCGGACAGGGGGATCAAGAGACCCAGTACTTC.

J is TRBJ1-2 and V is TRBV27; 9 bases fit TRBD1. CDR1 MNHEY and CDR2 SMNVEV come from the germline V gene (reference sequence). The CDR3 is 15 amino acids. V lost 6 bases, J lost 8 bases, and 13 bases stayed unmatched. The CDR3 reads CASREGTGRYGGYTF. CDR3 DNA: TGTGCCAGCAGAGAGGGGACAGGGAGATATGGAGGCTACACCTTC.

This chain uses TRBV7-2 with TRBJ1-5; D is uncertain. Trimming stripped 4 bases from V and 5 bases from J, with 18 bases between. The CDR3 runs 16 residues. CDR1 is SGHTA, CDR2 FQGNSA, per germline. CDR3: CASSSLLREPHQPQHF. The CDR3 coding sequence is TGTGCCAGCAGCTCCCTTCTAAGGGAGCCCCATCAGCCCCAGCATTTT.

The chain joins TRBV4-3 to TRBJ1-1; 8 bases agree with TRBD1. V trimming: 3 bases; J trimming: 0 bases; junction bases outside the gene matches: 6. The CDR3 sequence is 16 residues long. CDR1 and CDR2 from the germline V gene are LGHNA and YSLEER. The CDR3 coding sequence is TGCGCCAGCAGCCATATGTCCAGGGGGCTGAACACTGAAGCTTTCTTT. Translation: CASSHMSRGLNTEAFF.

The rearrangement links TRBV29-1 to TRBJ1-3, with D tentatively TRBD1 (5 bases). The CDR3 has 17 amino acids. Germline values: CDR1 SQVTM, CDR2 ANQGSEA. The V gene lost 4 bases and the J gene lost 5 bases, with 24 bases spanning the gap. This CDR3 is CSVAEGRRFGERNTIYF. CDR3 nucleotide sequence: TGCAGCGTTGCGGAGGGGCGTCGGTTTGGTGAGCGAAACACCATATATTTT. The whole variable domain, remainder taken from reference TRBV29-1 and TRBJ1-3, is SAVISQKPSRDICQRGTSLTIQCQVDSQVTMMFWYRQQPGQSLTLIATANQGSEATYESGFVIDKFPISRPNLTFSTLTVSNMSPEDSSIYLCSVAEGRRFGERNTIYFGEGSWLTVV.

This rearrangement joins TRBV5-6 to TRBJ2-7; tentatively, D is TRBD1 (5 bases). The germline CDR1 and CDR2 sequences are SGHDT and YYEEEE. Trimming took 4 bases from V and 2 from J, leaving 16 bases between them. This CDR3 region has 15 residues. CDR3 loop: CASSQGAIRAYEQYF. The CDR3 region has the DNA TGTGCCAGCAGCCAAGGGGCTATTCGGGCCTACGAGCAGTACTTC.

The table lists this clone with a few counts. The chain combines TRBV5-5 with TRBJ2-7; 8 bases map to TRBD1. Germline CDR1 and CDR2: SGHKS and YYEKEE (reference sequence). CDR3 length: 15 amino acids. The V gene end was trimmed by 4 bases and the J gene end by 1 base; junction bases not matched to a gene: 7. The CDR3 here is CASSDDRGQSYEQYF. In DNA, the CDR3 is TGTGCCAGCAGCGACGACAGGGGACAGTCCTACGAGCAGTACTTC.

V and J are TRBV6-5 and TRBJ1-1; D may be TRBD1 (6 bases). This CDR3 is 11 amino acids long. V was trimmed by 8 bases and J by 7 bases, leaving 11 bases between them. Germline lookup yields CDR1 MNHEY and CDR2 SVGAGI. The CDR3 region is CASGTGFEAFF. CDR3 nucleotides: TGTGCCAGCGGAACAGGGTTTGAAGCTTTCTTT.

The chain has TRBV19 and TRBJ1-1; weak D call: TRBD1 (6 bases). Trimming pared 10 bases from V and 6 bases from J, leaving 15 bases between. The CDR3 runs 12 residues. Germline CDR1 reads LNHDA; CDR2 reads SQIVND (reference sequence). CDR3 loop: CAIRGQKAEAFF. DNA for the CDR3: TGTGCCATTAGAGGACAGAAGGCTGAAGCTTTCTTT.

This clone was seen only a few times. The J gene is TRBJ1-2, the V gene TRBV5-1; TRBD1 might be the D (5 bases). CDR3 length: 14 residues. The germline gives CDR1 SGHRS, CDR2 YFSETQ. V was trimmed by 4 bases and J by 4 bases, leaving 14 bases between them. CDR3 protein: CASSPLGRGYGYTF. The CDR3 nucleotides are TGCGCCAGCAGCCCCCTGGGGCGAGGCTATGGCTACACCTTC.

The CDR3 reads CASSQERQGDQQPQHF. The CDR3 coding sequence is TGCGCCAGCAGCCAAGAGAGGCAGGGGGACCAACAGCCCCAGCATTTT. The rearrangement joins TRBV4-3 to TRBJ1-5; TRBD1 agrees at 7 bases. Germline CDR1 LGHNA, CDR2 YSLEER. The CDR3 covers 16 residues. The V and J ends lost 0 bases and 7 bases, in that order; junction bases with no gene match: 9.

This clone was recorded only once. The V call is TRBV27, the J call TRBJ1-5; tentative D call: TRBD1 (5 bases). Germline V CDR1 and CDR2: MNHEY, SMNVEV (reference sequence). The CDR3 is 16 amino acids. V was pared by 3 bases and J by 3 bases, with 15 bases between. The CDR3 nucleotides read TGTGCCAGCAGTTTCGGAAGGGTAGGGGACAATCAGCCCCAGCATTTT. Its translation is CASSFGRVGDNQPQHF.

This chain connects TRBV5-1 to TRBJ1-1, with D uncertain. V lost 2 bases and J 1 base, leaving 9 bases between the germline ends. Germline CDR1 and CDR2: SGHRS and YFSETQ. The CDR3 totals 14 residues. The CDR3 bases are TGCGCCAGCAGCTTATTCACAAAGAACACTGAAGCTTTCTTT. It translates to CASSLFTKNTEAFF. Full variable domain (rest looked up from reference TRBV5-1 and TRBJ1-1): KAGVTQTPRYLIKTRGQQVTLSCSPISGHRSVSWYQQTPGQGLQFLFEYFSETQRNKGNFPGRFSGRQFSNSRSEMNVSTLELGDSALYLCASSLFTKNTEAFFGQGTRLTVV.

The chain combines TRBV20-1 with TRBJ1-1; the D is unclear. The CDR3 sequence is 11 residues long. Trimming left V 8 bases short and J 4 bases short, with 11 bases between. CDR1 and CDR2 from the germline V gene are DFQATT and SNEGSKA (reference sequence). CDR3 sequence: CSYRESTEAFF. The CDR3 nucleotides are TGCAGTTACCGGGAGAGCACTGAAGCTTTCTTT.

In its sample, this clone was seen a few times. CDR3: CASSSPPGGGNTDTQYF. CDR3 DNA: TGTGCCAGCAGTTCCCCCCCTGGCGGGGGTAACACAGATACGCAGTATTTT. The chain links TRBV28 to TRBJ2-3; 7 bases map to TRBD2. After removal of 4 bases from V and 2 bases from J, the junction contained 12 bases not matched to a gene. CDR3 length: 17 residues. CDR1 and CDR2 from the germline V gene are MDHEN and SYDVKM.

The chain couples TRBV6-5 to TRBJ1-2; 7 nucleotides agree with TRBD1. The V gene end was trimmed by 0 bases and the J gene end by 2 bases; junction bases not matched to a gene: 3. The CDR3 contains 15 residues. Germline V gene sequence: CDR1 MNHEY, CDR2 SVGAGI. The CDR3 bases are TGTGCCAGCAGTTACTCGGCAGGGGGGAACTATGGCTACACCTTC. Protein: CASSYSAGGNYGYTF.

This clone was seen more than once but under ten times. The J gene is TRBJ2-1, the V gene TRBV7-2; possible D gene TRBD1, 6 bases. In germline, CDR1 is SGHTA, CDR2 FQGNSA. This CDR3 is built from 13 residues. V was cut by 5 bases and J by 7 bases, with 12 bases left in between. The CDR3 coding sequence is TGTGCCAGCAGCGTAACAGGGAGTAATGAGCAGTTCTTC. Its protein product is CASSVTGSNEQFF.